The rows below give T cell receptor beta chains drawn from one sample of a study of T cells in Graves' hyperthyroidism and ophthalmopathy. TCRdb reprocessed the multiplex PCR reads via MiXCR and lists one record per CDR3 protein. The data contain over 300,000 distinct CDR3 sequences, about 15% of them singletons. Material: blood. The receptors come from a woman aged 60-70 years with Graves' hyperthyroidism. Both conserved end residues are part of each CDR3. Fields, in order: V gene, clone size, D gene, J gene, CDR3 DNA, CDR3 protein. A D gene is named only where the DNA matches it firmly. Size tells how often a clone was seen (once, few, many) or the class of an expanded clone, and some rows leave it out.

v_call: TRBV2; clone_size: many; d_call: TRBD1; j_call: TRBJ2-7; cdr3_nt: TGTGCCAGCAGGAGGGGACAGTTTGACGAGCAGTACTTC; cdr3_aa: CASRRGQFDEQYF
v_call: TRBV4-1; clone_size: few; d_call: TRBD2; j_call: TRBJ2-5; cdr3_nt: TGCGCCAGCAGCCAACTGGGACTAGCGGGAAAGACCCAGTACTTC; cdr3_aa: CASSQLGLAGKTQYF
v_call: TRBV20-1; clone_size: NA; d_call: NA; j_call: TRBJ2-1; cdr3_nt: TGCAGTGCTAGAGATTATCTGAGCTCCTACAATGAGCAGTTCTTC; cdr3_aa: CSARDYLSSYNEQFF
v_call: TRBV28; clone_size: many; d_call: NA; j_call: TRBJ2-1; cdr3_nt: TGTGCCAGCACCTCGGCGGAGGCCTACAATGAGCAGTTCTTC; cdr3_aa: CASTSAEAYNEQFF
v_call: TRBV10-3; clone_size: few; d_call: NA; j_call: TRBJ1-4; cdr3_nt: TGTGCCATCAGTGAGTCGGAGGCTCCTAGGGAAAAACTGTTTTTT; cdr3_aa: CAISESEAPREKLFF
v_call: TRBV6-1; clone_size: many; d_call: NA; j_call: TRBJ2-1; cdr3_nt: TGTGCCAGCAGTGCGGGGGACAGATACAATGAGCAGTTCTTC; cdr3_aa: CASSAGDRYNEQFF
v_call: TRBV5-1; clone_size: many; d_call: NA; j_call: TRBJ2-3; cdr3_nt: TGCGCCAGCAGACCGTTCTCTAGCACAGATACGCAGTATTTT; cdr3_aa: CASRPFSSTDTQYF
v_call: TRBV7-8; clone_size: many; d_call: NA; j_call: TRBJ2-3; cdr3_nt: TGTGCCAGCAGCTTGGGGAATGATAGGCGGGTCGATACGCAGTATTTT; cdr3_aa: CASSLGNDRRVDTQYF
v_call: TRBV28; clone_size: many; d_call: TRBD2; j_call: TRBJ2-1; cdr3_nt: TGTGCCAGCAGTTCCGTGACTAGCAGTTCCTACAATGAGCAGTTCTTC; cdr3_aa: CASSSVTSSSYNEQFF
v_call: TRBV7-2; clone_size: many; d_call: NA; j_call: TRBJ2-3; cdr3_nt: TGTGCCAGCAGCCTACCGACTACAGATACGCAGTATTTT; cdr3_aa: CASSLPTTDTQYF
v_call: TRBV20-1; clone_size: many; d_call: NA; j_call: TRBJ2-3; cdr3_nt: TGCAGTGCTAGCAGCCCCCAGGGATTCATGGATACGCAGTATTTT; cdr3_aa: CSASSPQGFMDTQYF
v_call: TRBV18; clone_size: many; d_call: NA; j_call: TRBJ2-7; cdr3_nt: TGTGCCAGCTCACCAGGCCTCGCCGGCTCCTACGAGCAGTACTTC; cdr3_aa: CASSPGLAGSYEQYF
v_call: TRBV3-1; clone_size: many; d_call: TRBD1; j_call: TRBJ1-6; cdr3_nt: TGTGCCAGCAACCTGGGGACAGGGAATTCACCCCTCCACTTT; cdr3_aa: CASNLGTGNSPLHF
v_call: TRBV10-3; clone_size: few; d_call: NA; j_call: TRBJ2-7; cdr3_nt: TGTGCCATCAGTGAGTCAGGCGGGATCGAGCAGTACTTC; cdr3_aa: CAISESGGIEQYF
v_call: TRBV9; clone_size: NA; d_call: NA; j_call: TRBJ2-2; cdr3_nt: TGTGCCAGCAGCTCCCCACAAGGGAACACCGGGGAGCTGTTTTTT; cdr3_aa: CASSSPQGNTGELFF
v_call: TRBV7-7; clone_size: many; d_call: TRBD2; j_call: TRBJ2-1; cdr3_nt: TGTGCTAGCAGCTTATGGGCCGGGAGGAGCTCCTACAATGAGCAGTTCTTC; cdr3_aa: CASSLWAGRSSYNEQFF
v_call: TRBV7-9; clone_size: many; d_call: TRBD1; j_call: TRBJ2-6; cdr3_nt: TGTGCCAACGACAGGGTGGTCTCTGGGGCCAACGTCCTGACTTTC; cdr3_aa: CANDRVVSGANVLTF
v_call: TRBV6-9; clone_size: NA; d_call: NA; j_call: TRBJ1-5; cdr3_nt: TGTGCCAGCAGTTACCGCATCGGGGTAGGCAATCAGCCCCAGCATTTT; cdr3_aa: CASSYRIGVGNQPQHF
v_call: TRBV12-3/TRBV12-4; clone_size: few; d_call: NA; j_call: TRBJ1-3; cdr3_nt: TGTGCCAGCAGCCCTGGCGGTGGGGGTTCAAACACCATATATTTT; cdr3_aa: CASSPGGGGSNTIYF
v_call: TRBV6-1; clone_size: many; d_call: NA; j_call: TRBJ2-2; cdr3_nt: TGTGCGGCACAGGGAGGCTCCGGGGAGCTGTTTTTT; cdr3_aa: CAAQGGSGELFF
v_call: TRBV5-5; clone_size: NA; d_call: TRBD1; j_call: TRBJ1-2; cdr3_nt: TGTGCCAGCACCAACAACCCCGGGACAGGGGGGTCGTATGGCTACACCTTC; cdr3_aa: CASTNNPGTGGSYGYTF
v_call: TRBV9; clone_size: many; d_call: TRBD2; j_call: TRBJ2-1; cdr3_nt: TGTGCCAGCAGCGAGGGAGGGGACTCCTGGACCTACAATGAGCAGTTCTTC; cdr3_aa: CASSEGGDSWTYNEQFF
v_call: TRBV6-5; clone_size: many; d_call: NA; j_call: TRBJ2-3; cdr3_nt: TGTGCCAGCAGTTATAAACGGGAGTCGACAGATACGCAGTATTTT; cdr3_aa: CASSYKRESTDTQYF
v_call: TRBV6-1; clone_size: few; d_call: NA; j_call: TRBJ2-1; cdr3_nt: TGTGCCAGCAGTCTGGAGGCAGGGGAGAGTGAACAGTTCTTC; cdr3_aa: CASSLEAGESEQFF
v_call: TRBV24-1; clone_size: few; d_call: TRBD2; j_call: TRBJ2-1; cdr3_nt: TGTGCCACCAGTGATTACCTATCGAATGGGGCGGGAGGGTCCTACAATGAGCAGTTCTTC; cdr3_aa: CATSDYLSNGAGGSYNEQFF
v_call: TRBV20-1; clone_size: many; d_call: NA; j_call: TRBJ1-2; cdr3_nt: TGCAGTGCTAGAGATATAACTCAGGGGTCTAACTATGGCTACACCTTC; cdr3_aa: CSARDITQGSNYGYTF
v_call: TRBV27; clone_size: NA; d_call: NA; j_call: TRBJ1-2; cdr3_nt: TGTGCCAGCAGTTTAGCAGAGAGGAACTATGGCTACACCTTC; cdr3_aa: CASSLAERNYGYTF
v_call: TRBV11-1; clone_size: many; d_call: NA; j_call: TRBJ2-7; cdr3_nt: TGTGCCAGCAGCTTTCTACCGGGGGTTACGCACGAGCAGTACTTC; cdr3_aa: CASSFLPGVTHEQYF
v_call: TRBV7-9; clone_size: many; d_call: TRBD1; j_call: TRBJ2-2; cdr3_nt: TGTGCCAGCAGCTCTCGACAGGGGAACACCGGGGAGCTGTTTTTT; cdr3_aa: CASSSRQGNTGELFF